Shown below are 25 T cell receptor beta chains from a single sample sequenced in a study of somatic mutations in cytotoxic T cells in rheumatoid arthritis. Generated by immunoSEQ multiplex PCR, the TCRdb table keeps only in-frame clones and is missing some. The sample has approximately 20,000 clones, roughly 85% seen once. Material for sequencing was CD8+ T cells sorted from blood. These receptors were obtained from a middle-aged woman with rheumatoid arthritis.

The CDR3 here is CASSEWPLNEVETQYF. CDR3 bases: TGTGCCAGCAGTGAATGGCCCCTAAACGAGGTAGAGACCCAGTACTTC. This rearrangement joins TRBV2 to TRBJ2-5; no reliable D call. This CDR3 comprises 16 residues. Per the germline V gene, CDR1 is SNHLY and CDR2 is FYNNEI. The V gene lost 2 bases and the J gene lost 4 bases, with 17 bases spanning the gap.

V and J are TRBV4-2 and TRBJ2-4; TRBD1 agrees at 7 bases. The CDR3 loop spans 15 amino acids. Per the germline V gene, CDR1 is LGHNA and CDR2 is YNFKEQ. V shed 4 bases and J 5 bases; nucleotides not matched to a gene: 8. Here the CDR3 reads CASSRRQGEENIQYF. The CDR3 DNA is TGTGCCAGCAGCCGACGTCAGGGGGAAGAAAACATTCAGTACTTC.

V gene TRBV9 combines with J gene TRBJ2-3; TRBD2 matches 10 bases. Trimming removed 3 bases from V and 4 bases from J; junction bases left unmatched: 11. CDR3 size: 17 residues. Germline V gene sequence: CDR1 SGDLS, CDR2 YYNGEE. CDR3 DNA sequence: TGTGCCAGCAGCGCCTTAACTAGCGGGGCCCCCTCAGATACGCAGTATTTT. This encodes CASSALTSGAPSDTQYF.

The chain couples TRBV5-6 to TRBJ2-1; 10 positions match TRBD1. Germline V gene data show CDR1 as SGHDT and CDR2 as YYEEEE. The V segment lost 4 bases and the J segment 9 bases; nucleotides outside the gene matches: 7. The CDR3 consists of 14 residues. In nucleotides, the CDR3 is TGTGCCAGCAGCGAGGGGACAGGGGCAGTTGAGCAGTTCTTC. Its translation: CASSEGTGAVEQFF.

This chain joins TRBV7-2 and TRBJ2-5, with D maybe TRBD2 (6 bases). This CDR3 is built from 15 residues. The germline V gene encodes CDR1 SGHTA and CDR2 FQGNSA. Trimming left V 5 bases short and J 7 bases short, with 20 bases between. The CDR3 DNA is TGTGCCAGCAGCCCCCCAGCCATCGCGGAGGGGACCCAGTACTTC. Its protein is CASSPPAIAEGTQYF.

This clone was counted between two and nine times. V is TRBV29-1 and J is TRBJ2-5; TRBD1 might be the D (6 bases). Trimming stripped 6 bases from V and 0 bases from J, with 8 bases between. CDR3 length: 12 amino acids. The germline V gene has CDR1 SQVTM and CDR2 ANQGSEA. CDR3 nucleotide sequence: TGCAGCGTGGGGGACAACCAAGAGACCCAGTACTTC. Translated, it gives CSVGDNQETQYF. The whole variable domain, filled in from reference TRBV29-1 and TRBJ2-5, reads SAVISQKPSRDICQRGTSLTIQCQVDSQVTMMFWYRQQPGQSLTLIATANQGSEATYESGFVIDKFPISRPNLTFSTLTVSNMSPEDSSIYLCSVGDNQETQYFGPGTRLLVL.

This chain connects TRBV14 to TRBJ2-1, with 7 bases identical to TRBD1. This CDR3 spans 19 amino acids. Germline CDR1 SGHDN, CDR2 FVKESK. V lost 0 bases and J lost 8; bases outside the gene matches: 19. The CDR3 DNA reads as TGTGCCAGCAGCCAAGACGAGTATTATACAGGGGAAGGTCTGGATGAGCAGTTCTTC. Its protein product is CASSQDEYYTGEGLDEQFF.

The V call is TRBV7-9, the J call TRBJ2-1; 7 bases align to TRBD2. Losses at the gene ends were 5 bases for V and 6 bases for J; bases not matched to a gene: 13. From germline, CDR1 is SEHNR and CDR2 FQNEAQ (reference sequence). This CDR3 contains 16 residues. CDR3 nucleotide sequence: TGTGCCAGCAGCGCCGGGTGGGGGGGTCCAGGCAATGAGCAGTTCTTC. It yields the protein CASSAGWGGPGNEQFF.

The chain combines TRBV4-1 with TRBJ2-1; 8 bases are shared with TRBD2. The ends lost 0 bases at V and 7 bases at J; junction bases unmatched: 8. The CDR3 is made up of 16 amino acids. From germline, CDR1 is MGHRA and CDR2 YSYEKL. The CDR3 nucleotides are TGCGCCAGCAGCCAAGAATACGGGCTAGCGGGTAATGAGCAGTTCTTC. Its translation: CASSQEYGLAGNEQFF.

V usage is TRBV9 and J usage is TRBJ1-5; 7 positions match TRBD1. Germline CDR1 and CDR2: SGDLS and YYNGEE. The CDR3 consists of 15 residues. The junction had 4 bases not matched to a gene; V was cut back by 4 bases and J by 0 bases. The CDR3 bases are TGTGCCAGCAGCTACACAGGGGATAGCAATCAGCCCCAGCATTTT. As protein: CASSYTGDSNQPQHF.

This chain joins TRBV29-1 and TRBJ2-4, with 9 bases matching TRBD1. V lost 1 base and J lost 3; bases outside the gene matches: 7. In germline, CDR1 is SQVTM, CDR2 ANQGSEA. This CDR3 contains 16 residues. The CDR3 sequence is CSVEGDREGGKNIQYF. CDR3 coding DNA: TGCAGCGTTGAAGGGGACAGGGAGGGCGGCAAAAACATTCAGTACTTC.

The J gene is TRBJ2-1, the V gene TRBV13; D remains unclear. Trimming stripped 1 base from V and 2 bases from J, with 12 bases between. Per the germline V gene, CDR1 is PRHDT and CDR2 is FYEKMQ (reference sequence). The length of the CDR3 is 16 residues. CDR3 sequence: CASSLVAARTYNEQFF. The DNA for the CDR3 is TGTGCCAGCAGCTTAGTTGCGGCGCGTACCTACAATGAGCAGTTCTTC.

The chain carries TRBV7-9 and TRBJ1-2, with D maybe TRBD1 (5 bases). V gave up 1 base and J gave up 4 bases, with 10 bases separating them. CDR1 is SEHNR, CDR2 FQNEAQ, per germline (reference sequence). The CDR3 covers 14 residues. The CDR3 spells CASSLDLDTYGYTF. DNA for the CDR3: TGTGCCAGCAGCTTAGACCTGGACACCTATGGCTACACCTTC.

This clone was detected only once. This rearrangement joins TRBV19 to TRBJ2-1; the D is unclear. This CDR3 comprises 18 residues. CDR1 LNHDA and CDR2 SQIVND come from the germline V gene (reference sequence). Trimming shortened V by 1 base and J by 0 bases, and 16 bases separated the two germline ends. The chain's CDR3 is CASSIVSLLESSYNEQFF. In DNA form, the CDR3 reads TGTGCCAGTAGTATAGTATCACTCCTTGAAAGCTCCTACAATGAGCAGTTCTTC.

The rearrangement joins TRBV11-2 to TRBJ1-6; no clear D gene. The CDR3 loop spans 14 amino acids. Trimming cost V 1 base and J 7 bases, with 8 bases left between them. Germline V gives CDR1 SGHAT, CDR2 FQNNGV. CDR3 DNA sequence: TGTGCCAGCAGCTTAGTTACGGGGAATTCACCCCTCCACTTT. Protein product: CASSLVTGNSPLHF.

This clone was seen a few times. The chain carries TRBV7-9 and TRBJ2-7, with TRBD2 matching over 15 bases. V shed 5 bases, J shed 3 bases, and the junction held 5 bases outside the gene matches. CDR1 and CDR2 (germline): SEHNR, FQNEAQ (reference sequence). This CDR3 has 16 amino acids. CDR3 loop: CASSPGTSGRLYEQYF. The CDR3 DNA reads TGTGCCAGCAGCCCCGGGACTAGCGGGAGGCTCTACGAGCAGTACTTC. Combining the CDR3 with reference TRBV7-9 and TRBJ2-7 gives the whole variable domain DTGVSQNPRHKITKRGQNVTFRCDPISEHNRLYWYRQTLGQGPEFLTYFQNEAQLEKSRLLSDRFSAERPKGSFSTLEIQRTEQGDSAMYLCASSPGTSGRLYEQYFGPGTRLTVT.

The chain joins TRBV7-2 to TRBJ2-1; possible D gene TRBD2, 6 bases. V lost 1 base and J lost 3, with 10 bases in between. Germline CDR1 SGHTA, CDR2 FQGNSA. The CDR3 has 15 amino acids. CDR3 loop: CASSLGRDFYNEQFF. CDR3 coding DNA: TGTGCCAGCAGCTTAGGGCGGGACTTCTACAATGAGCAGTTCTTC. The variable domain in full, with the rest retrieved from reference TRBV7-2 and TRBJ2-1, is GAGVSQSPSNKVTEKGKDVELRCDPISGHTALYWYRQSLGQGLEFLIYFQGNSAPDKSGLPSDRFSAERTGGSVSTLTIQRTQQEDSAVYLCASSLGRDFYNEQFFGPGTRLTVL.

CDR3 bases: TGTGCCACCAGCACTGGACAGGGGTATACTGAAGCTTTCTTT. Translating it yields CATSTGQGYTEAFF. The chain links TRBV15 to TRBJ1-1; TRBD1 matches 9 bases. The V segment lost 4 bases and the J segment 5 bases; nucleotides outside the gene matches: 5. Germline CDR1 reads LNHNV; CDR2 reads YYDKDF (reference sequence). This CDR3 contains 14 residues.

This chain uses TRBV30 with TRBJ1-2; possibly TRBD1 for D (6 bases). The V end was cut by 0 bases, the J end by 6 bases, with 11 bases between. The germline V gene encodes CDR1 GTSNPN and CDR2 SVGIG (reference sequence). CDR3 size: 13 residues. The CDR3 nucleotides are TGTGCCTGGAGTGTATCCCAGGGGAATGGCTACACCTTC. Translated, it gives CAWSVSQGNGYTF.

This chain uses TRBV6-8 with TRBJ2-7, with a possible D match to TRBD2 (6 bases). The V and J ends lost 5 bases and 3 bases respectively, with 14 bases between them. The CDR3 totals 14 residues. CDR1 is MNHGY and CDR2 is SAAAGT in the germline V gene. The chain's CDR3 is CASSALAPNYEQYF. In nucleotides, the CDR3 is TGTGCCAGCAGTGCGCTAGCGCCGAACTACGAGCAGTACTTC.

The CDR3 sequence is CASSEMVAGGAGEQFF. DNA for the CDR3: TGTGCCAGCAGTGAAATGGTGGCAGGGGGTGCAGGTGAGCAGTTCTTC. The chain uses TRBV6-1 and TRBJ2-1; 7 bases fit TRBD1. This CDR3 is built from 16 residues. J lost 9 bases, V lost 2 bases, and 13 bases had no gene match. The V gene's germline CDR1 is MNHNS and CDR2 SASEGT.

The V gene is TRBV6-1, the J gene TRBJ2-1; the match to TRBD1 covers 7 bases. The CDR3 runs 16 residues. V lost 4 bases, J lost 0 bases, and 6 bases stayed unmatched. The germline gives CDR1 MNHNS, CDR2 SASEGT. The DNA for the CDR3 is TGTGCCAGCAGTGTCGACAGGGAAAGCTCCTACAATGAGCAGTTCTTC. Protein: CASSVDRESSYNEQFF.

V and J are TRBV6-6 and TRBJ2-2; D possibly corresponds to TRBD2 (6 bases). The V end was cut by 7 bases, the J end by 3 bases, with 12 bases between. The CDR3 runs to 14 residues. Looked up from germline, CDR1 is MNHNY and CDR2 is SVGAGI (reference sequence). The CDR3 DNA sequence: TGTGCCAGCATGGCGGGACTCCACACCGGGGAGCTGTTTTTT. Residues: CASMAGLHTGELFF.

There are a few counts of this clone. The V gene is TRBV20-1, the J gene TRBJ1-1, with unresolved D. The CDR3 has 11 residues. Germline-derived CDR1 and CDR2 are DFQATT and SNEGSKA (reference sequence). V dropped 6 bases and J dropped 0 bases, with 5 bases sitting between them. The CDR3, as DNA: TGCAGTGCCTTCTTGAACACTGAAGCTTTCTTT. Translating gives CSAFLNTEAFF.

The CDR3, as DNA: TGTGCCAGCAGCCAAGATGAGGGCGGACGGAACACTGAAGCTTTCTTT. Translating gives CASSQDEGGRNTEAFF. This chain joins TRBV14 and TRBJ1-1; D is undetermined. CDR1 is SGHDN and CDR2 is FVKESK in the germline V gene. V was clipped by 0 bases and J by 1 base, with 12 bases between them. This CDR3 region has 16 residues.